Described below is a single T cell receptor (beta chain) sequence and its context. This CDR3 spans 13 amino acids. Between the trimmed V and J ends, which lost 0 bases and 9 bases, there was a span of 6 bases. From germline, CDR1 is SGHNT and CDR2 YENEEA. This entry is derived from a study of blood T cell repertoires in COVID-19. Study-level information: Both acute and convalescent COVID-19 samples were obtained from the United States, Italy and Spain. Sources were T cells, B-cell-depleted T cells, or PBMCs; the material itself was cDNA or gDNA.

In the authors' workflow: Using reference gene primer amplification, nucleated cell counts were estimated. Clones were sequenced by immunoSEQ multiplex PCR, and TCRdb holds only the in-frame ones, with some missing. V and J calls and clone size are as listed in that table; D and trimming were resolved from the DNA. The data show 200,000 to 250,000 clones, with about four fifths seen just once and roughly 4% held by the top ten. The sample taken for sequencing was peripheral blood. The clonotype originates from a man in his fifties or sixties with acute or convalescent COVID-19. The chain carries TRBV11-3 and TRBJ1-6, with D hard to call. This chain's CDR3 is CASSLENSSPLHF. The DNA for the CDR3 is TGTGCCAGCAGCTTAGAGAACAGTTCACCCCTCCACTTT.